Included here is one TCR beta chain sequence, with context. Its antigen is currently unknown. Germline lookup yields CDR1 SEHNR and CDR2 FQNEAQ (reference sequence). The CDR3 is made up of 14 amino acids. With 4 bases clipped from V and 3 bases from J, the junction kept 6 bases outside the gene matches. The study ran its PCR with 60 Vbeta and 13 Jbeta primers. TCRdb's table, derived via immunoSEQ multiplex PCR, lists solely in-frame clones and lacks some. This repertoire includes 60,000 to 65,000 clones. The source of the sample is a study of cytomegalovirus exposure and HLA in healthy donors. Study-level information: Membership in the Caucasian-associated ancestry cluster was found for about four fifths of approximately 380 genotyped donors.

Study-level points and caveats: A later analysis showed TCR association rates differing by HLA locus, peaking at DRB1 and lowest at HLA-C. In a later analysis, common viral pathogens appeared linked to several of the most significant clusters. Being productive about 87% or about 30% of the time was typical of most TCR beta V segments in an earlier analysis.

This chain joins TRBV7-9 and TRBJ2-7, with 7 bases lining up with TRBD1. This clonotype was obtained from a man younger than 40 in good health and CMV-seropositive. The sequencing sample was made of PBMCs. The CDR3 region is CASSSVGQVYEQYF. The CDR3, as DNA: TGTGCCAGCAGCTCGGTAGGACAGGTCTACGAGCAGTACTTC.